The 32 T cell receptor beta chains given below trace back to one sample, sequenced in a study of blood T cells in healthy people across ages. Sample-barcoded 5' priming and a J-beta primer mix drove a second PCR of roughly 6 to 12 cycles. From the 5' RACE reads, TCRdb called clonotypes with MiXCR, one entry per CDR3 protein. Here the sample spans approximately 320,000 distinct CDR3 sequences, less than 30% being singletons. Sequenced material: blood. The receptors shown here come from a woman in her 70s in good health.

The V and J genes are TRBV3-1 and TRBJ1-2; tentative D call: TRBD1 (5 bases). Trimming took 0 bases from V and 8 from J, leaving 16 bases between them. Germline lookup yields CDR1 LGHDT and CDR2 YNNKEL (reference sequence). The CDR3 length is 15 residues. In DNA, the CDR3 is TGTGCCAGCAGCCAAGATTTCGGGGGTGCGGTCGGCTACACCTTC. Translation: CASSQDFGGAVGYTF.

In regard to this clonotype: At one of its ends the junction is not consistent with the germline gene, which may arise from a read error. CDR3 amino acids: CASRPQVGPSSTDMQYF. The CDR3 bases are TGCGCCAGCAGGCCCCAGGTGGGCCCATCGAGCACAGATATGCAGTATTTT. V gene TRBV5-1 combines with J gene TRBJ2-3; D is unresolved. The CDR3 extends over 17 amino acids. Per the germline V gene, CDR1 is SGHRS and CDR2 is YFSETQ.

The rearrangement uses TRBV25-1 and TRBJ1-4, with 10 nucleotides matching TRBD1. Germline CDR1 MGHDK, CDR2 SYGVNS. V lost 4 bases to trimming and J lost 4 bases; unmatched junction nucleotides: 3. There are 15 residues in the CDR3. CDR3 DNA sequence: TGTGCCAGCAGTGCGGGACAGGGGTATAATGAAAAACTGTTTTTT. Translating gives CASSAGQGYNEKLFF.

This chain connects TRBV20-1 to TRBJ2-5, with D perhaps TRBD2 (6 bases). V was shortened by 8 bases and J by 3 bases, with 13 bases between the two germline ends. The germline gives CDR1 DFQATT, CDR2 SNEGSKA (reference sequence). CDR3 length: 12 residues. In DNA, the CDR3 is TGCAGTCCAATGGGACTTAAAGAGACCCAGTACTTC. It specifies CSPMGLKETQYF.

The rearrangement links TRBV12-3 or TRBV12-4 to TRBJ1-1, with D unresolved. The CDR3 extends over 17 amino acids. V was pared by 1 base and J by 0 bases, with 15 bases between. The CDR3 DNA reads TGTGCCAGCAGTTTAGGACTCCGGTTGGAGATGAACACTGAAGCTTTCTTT. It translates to CASSLGLRLEMNTEAFF.

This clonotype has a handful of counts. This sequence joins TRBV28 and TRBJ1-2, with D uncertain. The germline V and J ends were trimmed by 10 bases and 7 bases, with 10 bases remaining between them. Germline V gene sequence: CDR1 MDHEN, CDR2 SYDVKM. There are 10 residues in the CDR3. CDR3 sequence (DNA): TGTGCCATCGGTGAGGCTGGCTACACCTTC. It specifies CAIGEAGYTF.

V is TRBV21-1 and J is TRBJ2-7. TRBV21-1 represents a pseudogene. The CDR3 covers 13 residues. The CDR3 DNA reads TGTGCCAGCAGCAAAGAAAGCTGCCACGAGCAGTACTTC. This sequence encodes CASSKESCHEQYF.

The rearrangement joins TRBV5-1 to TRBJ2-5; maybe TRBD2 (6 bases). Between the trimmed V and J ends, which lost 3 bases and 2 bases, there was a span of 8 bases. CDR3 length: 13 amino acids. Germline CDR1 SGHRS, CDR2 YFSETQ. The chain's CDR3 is CASSYGGQETQYF. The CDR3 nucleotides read TGCGCCAGCAGCTACGGAGGGCAAGAGACCCAGTACTTC.

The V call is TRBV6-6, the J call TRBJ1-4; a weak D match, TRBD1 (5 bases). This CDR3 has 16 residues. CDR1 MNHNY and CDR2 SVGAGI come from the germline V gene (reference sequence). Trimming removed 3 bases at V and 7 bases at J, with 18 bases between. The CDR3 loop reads CASSYDGTRGPEKLFF. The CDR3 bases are TGTGCCAGCAGTTATGACGGGACCCGAGGTCCTGAAAAACTGTTTTTT.

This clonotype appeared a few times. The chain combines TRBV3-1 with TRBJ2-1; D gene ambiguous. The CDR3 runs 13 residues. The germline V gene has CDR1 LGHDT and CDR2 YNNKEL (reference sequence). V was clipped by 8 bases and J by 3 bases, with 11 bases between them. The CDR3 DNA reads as TGTGCCAGCTGGGCTGGGGACTACAATGAGCAGTTCTTC. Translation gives CASWAGDYNEQFF.

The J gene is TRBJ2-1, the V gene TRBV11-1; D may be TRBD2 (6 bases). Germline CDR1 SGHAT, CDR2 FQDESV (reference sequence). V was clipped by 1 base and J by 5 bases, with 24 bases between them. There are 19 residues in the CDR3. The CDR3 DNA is TGTGCCAGCAGCTTAGTTCGGGGACTCCGCCGCTCCGCGAACAATGAGCAGTTCTTC. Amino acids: CASSLVRGLRRSANNEQFF.

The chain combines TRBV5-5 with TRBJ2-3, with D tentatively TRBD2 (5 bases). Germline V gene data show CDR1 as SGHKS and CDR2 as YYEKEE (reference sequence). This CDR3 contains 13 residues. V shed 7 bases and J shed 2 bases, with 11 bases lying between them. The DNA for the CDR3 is TGTGCCAGCGCCCTGCGGGTCACAGATACGCAGTATTTT. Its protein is CASALRVTDTQYF.

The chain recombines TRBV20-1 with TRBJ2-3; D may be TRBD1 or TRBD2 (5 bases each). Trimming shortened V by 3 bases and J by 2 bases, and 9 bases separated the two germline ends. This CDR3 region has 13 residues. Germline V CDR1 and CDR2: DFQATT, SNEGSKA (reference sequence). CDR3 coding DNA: TGCAGTGCTAGGGGGACGCACACAGATACGCAGTATTTT. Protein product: CSARGTHTDTQYF.

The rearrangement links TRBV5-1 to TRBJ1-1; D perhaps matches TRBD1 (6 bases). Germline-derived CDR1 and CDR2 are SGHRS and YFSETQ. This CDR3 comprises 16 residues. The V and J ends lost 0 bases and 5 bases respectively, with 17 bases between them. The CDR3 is CASSLAQRQARTEAFF. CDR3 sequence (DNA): TGCGCCAGCAGCTTGGCCCAAAGACAGGCGCGGACTGAAGCTTTCTTT.

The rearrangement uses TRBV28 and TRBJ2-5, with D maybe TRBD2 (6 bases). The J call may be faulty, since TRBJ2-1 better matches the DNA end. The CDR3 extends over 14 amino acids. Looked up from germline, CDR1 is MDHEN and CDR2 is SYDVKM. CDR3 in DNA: TGTGCCACCTTCCTGGGGGGAGCTGGAAATGAGCAGTTCTTC. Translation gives CATFLGGAGNEQFF.

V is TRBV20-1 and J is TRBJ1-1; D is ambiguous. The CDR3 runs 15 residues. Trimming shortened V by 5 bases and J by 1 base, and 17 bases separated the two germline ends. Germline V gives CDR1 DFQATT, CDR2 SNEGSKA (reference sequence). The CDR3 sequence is CSAPGEGQPNTEAFF. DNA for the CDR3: TGCAGTGCTCCTGGGGAGGGCCAGCCGAACACTGAAGCTTTCTTT.

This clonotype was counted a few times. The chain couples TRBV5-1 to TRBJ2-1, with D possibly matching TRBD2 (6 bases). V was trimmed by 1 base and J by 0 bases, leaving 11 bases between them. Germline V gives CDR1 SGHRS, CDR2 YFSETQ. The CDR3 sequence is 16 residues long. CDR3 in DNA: TGCGCCAGCAGCTTGAGCGGGTCTAACTCCTACAATGAGCAGTTCTTC. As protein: CASSLSGSNSYNEQFF. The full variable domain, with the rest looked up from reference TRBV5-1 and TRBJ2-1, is KAGVTQTPRYLIKTRGQQVTLSCSPISGHRSVSWYQQTPGQGLQFLFEYFSETQRNKGNFPGRFSGRQFSNSRSEMNVSTLELGDSALYLCASSLSGSNSYNEQFFGPGTRLTVL.

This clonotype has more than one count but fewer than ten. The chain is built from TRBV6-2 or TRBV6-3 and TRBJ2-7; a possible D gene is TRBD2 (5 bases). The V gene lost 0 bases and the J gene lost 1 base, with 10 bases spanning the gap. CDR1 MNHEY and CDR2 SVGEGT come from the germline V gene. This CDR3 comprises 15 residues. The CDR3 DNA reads TGTGCCAGCAGTTACTCGAGCGGACTGTCCTACGAGCAGTACTTC. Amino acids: CASSYSSGLSYEQYF.

The DNA for the CDR3 is TGCAGCGTTGAAGATTTGGCAGGGAAAGATCCTGGAAACACCATATATTTT. This sequence encodes CSVEDLAGKDPGNTIYF. The chain carries TRBV29-1 and TRBJ1-3, with a weak D call TRBD1 (5 bases). Germline assignment: CDR1 SQVTM and CDR2 ANQGSEA. CDR3 length: 17 residues. Deletions cut 0 bases from V and 2 bases from J, with 17 bases between.

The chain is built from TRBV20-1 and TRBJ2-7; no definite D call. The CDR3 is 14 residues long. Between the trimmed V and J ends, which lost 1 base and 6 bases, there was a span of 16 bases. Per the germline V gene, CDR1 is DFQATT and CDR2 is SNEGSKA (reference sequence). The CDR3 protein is CSARARPSIREQYF. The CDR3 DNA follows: TGCAGTGCTAGAGCTAGACCGTCAATCCGCGAGCAGTACTTC.

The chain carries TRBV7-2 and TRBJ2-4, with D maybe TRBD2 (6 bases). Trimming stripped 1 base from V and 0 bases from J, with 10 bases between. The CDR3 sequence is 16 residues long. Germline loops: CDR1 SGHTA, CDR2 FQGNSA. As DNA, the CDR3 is TGTGCCAGCAGCTTAGAGGGGACTCTAGCCAAAAACATTCAGTACTTC. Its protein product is CASSLEGTLAKNIQYF.

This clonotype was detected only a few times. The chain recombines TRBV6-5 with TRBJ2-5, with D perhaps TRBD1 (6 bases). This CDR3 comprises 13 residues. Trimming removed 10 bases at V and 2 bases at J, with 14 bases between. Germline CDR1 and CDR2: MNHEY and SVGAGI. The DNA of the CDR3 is TGTGCCACCTGGGGGACAAATCAAGAGACCCAGTACTTC. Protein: CATWGTNQETQYF.

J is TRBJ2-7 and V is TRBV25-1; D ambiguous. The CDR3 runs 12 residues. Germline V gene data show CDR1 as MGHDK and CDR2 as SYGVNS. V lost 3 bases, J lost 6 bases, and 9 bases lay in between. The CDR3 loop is CASSDSTPEQYF. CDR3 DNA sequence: TGTGCCAGCAGTGACAGCACCCCCGAGCAGTACTTC.

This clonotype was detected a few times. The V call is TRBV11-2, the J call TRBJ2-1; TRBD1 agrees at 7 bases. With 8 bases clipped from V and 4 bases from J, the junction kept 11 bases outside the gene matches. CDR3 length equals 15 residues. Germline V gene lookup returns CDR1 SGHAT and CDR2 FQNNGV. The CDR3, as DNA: TGTGCCAGCGGCAAAGCAGAGGGACAGTACAATGAGCAGTTCTTC. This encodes CASGKAEGQYNEQFF. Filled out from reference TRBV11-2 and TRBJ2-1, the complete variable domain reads EAGVAQSPRYKIIEKRQSVAFWCNPISGHATLYWYQQILGQGPKLLIQFQNNGVVDDSQLPKDRFSAERLKGVDSTLKIQPAKLEDSAVYLCASGKAEGQYNEQFFGPGTRLTVL.

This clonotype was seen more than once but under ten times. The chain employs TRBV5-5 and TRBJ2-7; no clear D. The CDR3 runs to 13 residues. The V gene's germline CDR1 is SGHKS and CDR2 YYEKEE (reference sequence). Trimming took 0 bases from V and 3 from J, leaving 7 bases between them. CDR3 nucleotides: TGTGCCAGCAGCTTGGCAAAAGACTACGAGCAGTACTTC. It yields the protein CASSLAKDYEQYF.

CDR3 amino acids: CASSLVRGWGPGELFF. As DNA, the CDR3 is TGTGCCAGCAGCTTGGTCAGGGGGTGGGGTCCCGGGGAGCTGTTTTTT. The chain is built from TRBV28 and TRBJ2-2, with TRBD1 matching over 7 bases. The germline V gene has CDR1 MDHEN and CDR2 SYDVKM. With V trimmed by 6 bases and J by 6 bases, 13 bases remained unmatched. This CDR3 spans 16 amino acids.

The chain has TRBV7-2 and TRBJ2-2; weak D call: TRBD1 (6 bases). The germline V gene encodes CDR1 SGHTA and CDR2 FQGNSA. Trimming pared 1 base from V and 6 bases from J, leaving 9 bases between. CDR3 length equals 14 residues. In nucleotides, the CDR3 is TGTGCCAGCAGCTTAGTAGGGGGAGCCGGGGAGCTGTTTTTT. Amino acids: CASSLVGGAGELFF.

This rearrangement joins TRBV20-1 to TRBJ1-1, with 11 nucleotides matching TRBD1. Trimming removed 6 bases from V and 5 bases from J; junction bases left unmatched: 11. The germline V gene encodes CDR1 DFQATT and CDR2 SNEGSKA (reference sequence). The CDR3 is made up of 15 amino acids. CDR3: CSALDRGRLGTEAFF. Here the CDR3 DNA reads TGCAGTGCCTTGGACAGGGGGCGGTTGGGGACTGAAGCTTTCTTT.

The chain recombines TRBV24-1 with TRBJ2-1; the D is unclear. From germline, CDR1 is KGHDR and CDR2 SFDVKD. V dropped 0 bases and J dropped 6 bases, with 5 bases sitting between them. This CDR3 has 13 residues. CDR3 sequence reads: CATSDLPLNEQFF. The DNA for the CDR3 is TGTGCCACCAGTGATTTGCCGCTCAATGAGCAGTTCTTC.

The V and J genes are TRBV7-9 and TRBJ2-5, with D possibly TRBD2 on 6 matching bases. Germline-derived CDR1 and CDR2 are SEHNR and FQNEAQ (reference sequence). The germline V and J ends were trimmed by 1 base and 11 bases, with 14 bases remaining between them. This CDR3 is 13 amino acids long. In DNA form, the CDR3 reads TGTGCCAGCAGCTTAGATTCTAGCGCGAGGCAGTACTTC. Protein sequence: CASSLDSSARQYF.

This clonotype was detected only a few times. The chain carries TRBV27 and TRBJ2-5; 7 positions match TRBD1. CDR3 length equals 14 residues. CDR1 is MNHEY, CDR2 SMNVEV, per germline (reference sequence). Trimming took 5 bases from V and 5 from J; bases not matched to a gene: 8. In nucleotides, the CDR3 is TGTGCCAGCAGTCCACAGGGGAAAGGGGAGACCCAGTACTTC. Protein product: CASSPQGKGETQYF.

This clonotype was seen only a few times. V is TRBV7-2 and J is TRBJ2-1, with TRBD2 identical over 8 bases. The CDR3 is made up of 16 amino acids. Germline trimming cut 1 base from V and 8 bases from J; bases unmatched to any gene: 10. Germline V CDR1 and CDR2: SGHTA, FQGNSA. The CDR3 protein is CASSLGPWTSQDEQFF. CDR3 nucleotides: TGTGCCAGCAGCTTAGGGCCATGGACTAGCCAGGATGAGCAGTTCTTC.